Below, 26 T cell receptor beta chains from the same sample are listed, as sequenced in a study of CD8 T cells in ankylosing spondylitis. Study-level points and caveats: What seemed typical of ankylosing spondylitis blood was a TCR beta motif built from about 8 highly homologous variants.

TCRdb processed the 5' RACE reads anew with MiXCR; each CDR3 protein has one entry. The table shows around 140,000 distinct CDR3 sequences, with approximately 17% occurring only once. These TCRs' antigens remain unknown. Sequencing used blood, either unsorted or a sorted T cell fraction (not recorded which). These receptors were taken from a male donor with ankylosing spondylitis.

This clonotype was observed a handful of times. The V gene is TRBV12-3 or TRBV12-4, the J gene TRBJ1-5; no reliable D call. V dropped 4 bases and J dropped 3 bases, with 10 bases sitting between them. The CDR3 totals 14 residues. The CDR3 coding sequence is TGTGCCAGCAGTTGGCGTGGGGACAATCAGCCCCAGCATTTT. This encodes CASSWRGDNQPQHF.

This clonotype was recorded once. This chain uses TRBV5-8 with TRBJ2-1; D not resolved. The CDR3 has 14 residues. CDR1 is SGHTS, CDR2 YDEGEE, per germline. V was trimmed by 0 bases and J by 3 bases, leaving 7 bases between them. The CDR3: CASSLGQNYNEQFF. CDR3 DNA: TGTGCCAGCAGCTTGGGCCAGAACTACAATGAGCAGTTCTTC.

This clonotype has just a few counts. This chain connects TRBV7-6 to TRBJ2-3; D gene unclear. Germline V gene sequence: CDR1 SGHVS, CDR2 FNYEAQ. V lost 1 base and J 1 base, leaving 6 bases between the germline ends. The CDR3 is 14 residues long. The CDR3 bases are TGTGCCAGCAGCTTAGTAGACGGCACAGATACGCAGTATTTT. Its protein is CASSLVDGTDTQYF.

This clonotype has just a few counts. The CDR3 sequence is CASRIAGVYNEQFF. The CDR3 DNA is TGTGCCAGCAGAATAGCGGGAGTTTACAATGAGCAGTTCTTC. This chain connects TRBV28 to TRBJ2-1, with 9 nucleotides matching TRBD2. The CDR3 has 14 amino acids. Germline CDR1 is MDHEN and CDR2 is SYDVKM. Trimming cost V 6 bases and J 4 bases; bases outside gene matches: 4.

This clonotype was counted at least ten times. The V call is TRBV11-1, the J call TRBJ2-3; TRBD2 matches at 14 bases. This CDR3 region has 20 residues. Germline CDR1 and CDR2: SGHAT and FQDESV (reference sequence). J lost 1 base, V lost 4 bases, and 13 bases had no gene match. CDR3 nucleotide sequence: TGTGCCAGCAGCTCACGCCCGGGACTAGCGGGAGAATTTGGCACAGATACGCAGTATTTT. This sequence encodes CASSSRPGLAGEFGTDTQYF.

This chain links TRBV3-1 with TRBJ2-7, with D perhaps TRBD2 (5 bases). V was pared by 4 bases and J by 3 bases, with 7 bases between. The germline V gene has CDR1 LGHDT and CDR2 YNNKEL (reference sequence). This CDR3 region has 12 residues. CDR3 loop: CASSLDYYEQYF. DNA for the CDR3: TGTGCCAGCAGCCTAGACTACTACGAGCAGTACTTC.

The gene calls are TRBV27 and TRBJ2-7; D is unresolved. Germline CDR1 MNHEY, CDR2 SMNVEV (reference sequence). V was clipped by 6 bases and J by 2 bases, with 14 bases between them. CDR3 size: 14 residues. The chain's CDR3 is CASSYFHGTYEQYF. DNA of the CDR3: TGTGCCAGCAGCTATTTTCACGGAACCTACGAGCAGTACTTC.

This rearrangement joins TRBV7-2 to TRBJ2-7, with 7 positions matching TRBD1. Germline trimming cut 3 bases from V and 2 bases from J; bases unmatched to any gene: 10. Germline assignment: CDR1 SGHTA and CDR2 FQGNSA. The CDR3 contains 16 residues. CDR3 loop: CASSFRGQDAPYEQYF. Written as DNA, the CDR3 is TGTGCCAGCAGCTTCCGAGGACAGGACGCCCCCTACGAGCAGTACTTC.

This clonotype was seen only a few times. The chain is built from TRBV7-9 and TRBJ2-1; a possible D gene is TRBD1 (6 bases). The CDR3 has 14 residues. The ends were cut back, 1 base at V and 8 bases at J, with 12 bases in the middle. Germline CDR1 and CDR2: SEHNR and FQNEAQ (reference sequence). CDR3 sequence reads: CASSLEGQRDEQFF. In DNA, the CDR3 is TGTGCCAGCAGCTTAGAAGGACAGCGTGATGAGCAGTTCTTC. Using reference TRBV7-9 and TRBJ2-1 for the parts outside the CDR3, the full variable domain is DTGVSQNPRHKITKRGQNVTFRCDPISEHNRLYWYRQTLGQGPEFLTYFQNEAQLEKSRLLSDRFSAERPKGSFSTLEIQRTEQGDSAMYLCASSLEGQRDEQFFGPGTRLTVL.

The chain links TRBV4-1 to TRBJ2-1; D not resolved. The V end lost 2 bases, the J end lost 7 bases, and 3 bases lay between the germline ends. The CDR3 runs 11 residues. Germline V gene data show CDR1 as MGHRA and CDR2 as YSYEKL. The CDR3 region has the DNA TGCGCCAGCAGCCAAACGAATGAGCAGTTCTTC. It codes for CASSQTNEQFF.

The table lists this clonotype with a few counts. The chain has TRBV29-1 and TRBJ2-1; D unclear. Germline V CDR1 and CDR2: SQVTM, ANQGSEA. V lost 7 bases, J lost 4 bases, and 11 bases lay in between. This CDR3 contains 12 residues. CDR3 residues: CSAWGYYNEQFF. The CDR3 nucleotides read TGCAGCGCGTGGGGTTATTACAATGAGCAGTTCTTC.

This chain joins TRBV6-2 or TRBV6-3 and TRBJ2-1; 9 bases agree with TRBD2. This CDR3 has 15 residues. CDR1 is MNHEY and CDR2 is SVGEGT in the germline V gene. The V gene end was trimmed by 0 bases and the J gene end by 3 bases; junction bases not matched to a gene: 0. As DNA, the CDR3 is TGTGCCAGCAGTTACTCTAGCGGGGGCTACAATGAGCAGTTCTTC. Encoded protein: CASSYSSGGYNEQFF.

There are a few counts of this clonotype. This chain links TRBV2 with TRBJ2-7; D possibly uses TRBD1 or TRBD2 (6 bases each). The V end lost 2 bases, the J end lost 2 bases, and 10 bases lay between the germline ends. Germline values: CDR1 SNHLY, CDR2 FYNNEI. The CDR3 sequence is 14 residues long. The DNA of the CDR3 is TGTGCCAGCAGTGAAATGGGGGGCCCCTACGAGCAGTACTTC. Translated, it gives CASSEMGGPYEQYF.

The chain employs TRBV7-2 and TRBJ2-1; the D is unclear. The CDR3 contains 15 residues. Germline lookup yields CDR1 SGHTA and CDR2 FQGNSA. V dropped 1 base and J dropped 4 bases, with 11 bases sitting between them. CDR3 nucleotides: TGTGCCAGCAGCTTAGACCTGGGTGCGTACAATGAGCAGTTCTTC. This codes for CASSLDLGAYNEQFF.

In its sample, this clonotype was seen a few times. The chain employs TRBV28 and TRBJ1-4; a weak D match, TRBD1 (6 bases). The CDR3 spans 12 residues. Germline CDR1 reads MDHEN; CDR2 reads SYDVKM. V lost 7 bases, J lost 10 bases, and 13 bases lay in between. As DNA, the CDR3 is TGTGCCAGCACTTCACTCAGGGGAAAACTGTTTTTT. Translation: CASTSLRGKLFF.

The chain carries TRBV4-3 and TRBJ1-6; D possibly corresponds to TRBD1 (5 bases). The germline CDR1 and CDR2 sequences are LGHNA and YSLEER. This CDR3 has 19 amino acids. Trimming stripped 0 bases from V and 8 bases from J, with 23 bases between. The CDR3 sequence is CASSQDFLTVAWGDSPLHF. The DNA for the CDR3 is TGCGCCAGCAGCCAAGACTTCTTAACCGTGGCCTGGGGGGATTCACCCCTCCACTTT.

The CDR3 here is CASSSGRYNEQFF. The CDR3 DNA reads as TGTGCCAGCAGCTCAGGACGGTACAATGAGCAGTTCTTC. This chain connects TRBV12-3 or TRBV12-4 to TRBJ2-1; D gene uncertain. The CDR3 runs to 13 residues. V was trimmed by 6 bases and J by 4 bases, leaving 10 bases between them.

The chain employs TRBV24-1 and TRBJ2-1; TRBD2 matches at 10 bases. CDR3 size: 13 residues. Germline trimming cut 5 bases from V and 6 bases from J; bases unmatched to any gene: 0. Germline values: CDR1 KGHDR, CDR2 SFDVKD. CDR3 nucleotides: TGTGCCACCAGTGGGACTAGCGGCAATGAGCAGTTCTTC. Protein product: CATSGTSGNEQFF.

Ten or more counts support this clonotype. V usage is TRBV12-3 or TRBV12-4 and J usage is TRBJ2-1, with TRBD2 matching over 9 bases. The CDR3 consists of 16 residues. V was clipped by 6 bases and J by 8 bases; unmatched bases: 14. DNA of the CDR3: TGTGCCAGCAGCCGACATAGCGGGAGAGGCGTAGATGAGCAGTTCTTC. This gives the protein CASSRHSGRGVDEQFF.

In its sample, this clonotype was seen a few times. CDR3 bases: TGTGCCAGATTGACAGGGCCTGGAAACACCATATATTTT. Translating it yields CARLTGPGNTIYF. The chain uses TRBV2 and TRBJ1-3; 7 bases match TRBD1. V gave up 9 bases and J gave up 2 bases; unmatched junction bases: 4. CDR3 length: 13 residues. Germline-derived CDR1 and CDR2 are SNHLY and FYNNEI.

This clonotype was seen a handful of times. This chain joins TRBV3-1 and TRBJ1-1; D not certain. The germline CDR1 and CDR2 sequences are LGHDT and YNNKEL (reference sequence). Trimming left V 2 bases short and J 5 bases short, with 9 bases between. CDR3 length: 13 amino acids. This chain's CDR3 is CASSQWRETEAFF. CDR3 bases: TGTGCCAGCAGCCAATGGAGGGAAACTGAAGCTTTCTTT.

The rearrangement uses TRBV2 and TRBJ1-1; 9 nucleotides line up with TRBD1. J was trimmed by 2 bases and V by 8 bases; bases with no gene match: 3. This CDR3 region has 13 residues. In germline, CDR1 is SNHLY, CDR2 FYNNEI. CDR3 in DNA: TGTGCCAGCCTGGACAGGGGAAACACTGAAGCTTTCTTT. This translates into CASLDRGNTEAFF.

A few counts support this clonotype. The chain links TRBV12-3 or TRBV12-4 to TRBJ2-7, with 11 bases that match TRBD2. The CDR3 totals 13 residues. J gave up 6 bases and V 7 bases, and 5 bases lay outside the gene matches. CDR3 in DNA: TGTGCCAGCACTCCCGGACTAGCGGGCGAGCAGTACTTC. Translating gives CASTPGLAGEQYF.

This clonotype was observed a few times. V gene TRBV7-8 combines with J gene TRBJ2-1; TRBD1 agrees at 9 bases. The J segment lost 4 bases and the V segment lost 5 bases, leaving 9 bases of the junction unmatched. Per the germline V gene, CDR1 is SGHVS and CDR2 is FQNEAQ. The CDR3 is 16 amino acids. CDR3 protein: CASSTIPTGGYNEQFF. The CDR3 DNA reads as TGTGCCAGCAGCACAATCCCGACAGGGGGGTACAATGAGCAGTTCTTC.

This clonotype was detected only a few times. V usage is TRBV2 and J usage is TRBJ2-7; D may be TRBD1 or TRBD2 (5 bases each). Germline V CDR1 and CDR2: SNHLY, FYNNEI. V dropped 9 bases and J dropped 0 bases, with 15 bases sitting between them. This CDR3 has 14 amino acids. CDR3 amino acids: CASSGPRSSYEQYF. The CDR3 DNA is TGTGCCAGTTCGGGACCAAGGAGCTCCTACGAGCAGTACTTC.

A few counts support this clonotype. V is TRBV14 and J is TRBJ2-3; D is possibly TRBD1 or TRBD2 (5 bases each). The germline V gene has CDR1 SGHDN and CDR2 FVKESK. The CDR3 runs 15 residues. The ends were cut back, 0 bases at V and 3 bases at J, with 10 bases in the middle. CDR3 DNA sequence: TGTGCCAGCAGCCAAGAGGCCGAGGGGACAGATACGCAGTATTTT. This translates into CASSQEAEGTDTQYF.